This T cell receptor (beta chain) was captured in a study of cytomegalovirus exposure and HLA in healthy donors. J was trimmed by 3 bases and V by 4 bases; bases with no gene match: 14. This CDR3 has 18 residues. CDR1 SGHRS and CDR2 YFSETQ come from the germline V gene. PCR involved 60 Vbeta and 13 Jbeta primers. Clones were sequenced by immunoSEQ multiplex PCR, and TCRdb holds only the in-frame ones, with some missing. The sample lists about 130,000 clones, around 83% occurring once. This chain connects TRBV5-1 to TRBJ2-3; 10 bases agree with TRBD2. Source material: PBMCs. The clonotype comes from a girl aged 2 to 9 in good health and CMV-seronegative. The CDR3 loop reads CASSIDPTAGGSTDTQYF. The DNA for the CDR3 is TGCGCCAGCAGCATTGATCCCACAGCGGGAGGGTCAACAGATACGCAGTATTTT.